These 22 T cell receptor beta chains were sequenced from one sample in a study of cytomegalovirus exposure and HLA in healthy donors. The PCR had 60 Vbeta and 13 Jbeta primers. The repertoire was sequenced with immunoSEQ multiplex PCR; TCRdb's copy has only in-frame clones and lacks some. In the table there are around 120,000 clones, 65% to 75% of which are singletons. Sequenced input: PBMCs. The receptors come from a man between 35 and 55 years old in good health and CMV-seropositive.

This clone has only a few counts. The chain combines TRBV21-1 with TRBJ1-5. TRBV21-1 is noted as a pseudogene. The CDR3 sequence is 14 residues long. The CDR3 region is CASSPEVSNQPQHF. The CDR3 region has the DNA TGTGCCAGCAGCCCCGAGGTTAGCAATCAGCCCCAGCATTTT.

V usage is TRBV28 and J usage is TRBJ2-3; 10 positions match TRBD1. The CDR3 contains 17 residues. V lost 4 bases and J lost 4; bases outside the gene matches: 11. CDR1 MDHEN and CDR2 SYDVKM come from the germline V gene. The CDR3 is CASSSPRRQGAADTQYF. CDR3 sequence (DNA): TGTGCCAGCAGTTCACCAAGGAGACAGGGGGCGGCAGATACGCAGTATTTT.

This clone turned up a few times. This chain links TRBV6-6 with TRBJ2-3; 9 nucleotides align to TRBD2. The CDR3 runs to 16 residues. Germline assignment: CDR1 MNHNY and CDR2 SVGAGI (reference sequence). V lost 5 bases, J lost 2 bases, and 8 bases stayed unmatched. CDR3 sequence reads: CASSHRLAAFTDTQYF. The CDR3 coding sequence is TGTGCCAGCAGTCATCGACTAGCGGCCTTCACAGATACGCAGTATTTT.

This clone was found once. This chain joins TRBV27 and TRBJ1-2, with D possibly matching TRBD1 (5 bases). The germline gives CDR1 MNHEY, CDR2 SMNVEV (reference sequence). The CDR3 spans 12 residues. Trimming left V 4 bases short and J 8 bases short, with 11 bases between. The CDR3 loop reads CASSSYRSGYTF. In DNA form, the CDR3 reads TGTGCCAGCAGTTCCTACAGGAGCGGCTACACCTTC.

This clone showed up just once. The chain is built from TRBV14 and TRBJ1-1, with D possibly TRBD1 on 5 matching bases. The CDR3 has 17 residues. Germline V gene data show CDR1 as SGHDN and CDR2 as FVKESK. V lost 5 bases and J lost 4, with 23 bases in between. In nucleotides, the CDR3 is TGTGCCAGCAGCTCCACGCGTGAAGGGCGGGGGGGCACTGAAGCTTTCTTT. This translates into CASSSTREGRGGTEAFF.

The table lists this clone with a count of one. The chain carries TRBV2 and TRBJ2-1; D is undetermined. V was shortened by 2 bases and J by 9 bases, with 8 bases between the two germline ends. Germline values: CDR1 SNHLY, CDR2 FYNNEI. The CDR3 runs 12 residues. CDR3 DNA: TGTGCCAGCAGTGAAAACTCTCCTGAGCAGTTCTTC. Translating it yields CASSENSPEQFF.

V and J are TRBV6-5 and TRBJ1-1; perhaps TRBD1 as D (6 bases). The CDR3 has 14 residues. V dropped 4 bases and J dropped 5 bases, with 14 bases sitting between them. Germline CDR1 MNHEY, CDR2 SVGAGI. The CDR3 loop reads CASSSRGARTEAFF. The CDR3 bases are TGTGCCAGCAGTTCGCGGGGGGCGAGAACTGAAGCTTTCTTT.

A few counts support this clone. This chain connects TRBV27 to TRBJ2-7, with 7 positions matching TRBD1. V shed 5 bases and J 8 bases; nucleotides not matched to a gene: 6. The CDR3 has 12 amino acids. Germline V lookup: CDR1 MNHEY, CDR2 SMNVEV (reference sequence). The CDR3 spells CASSTTGVKQYF. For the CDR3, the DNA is TGTGCCAGCAGTACAACAGGGGTCAAGCAGTACTTC.

CDR3 nucleotide sequence: TGTGCCAGCAGTTACCCGGACAGGGCCGGGGTGGCTTTCTTT. This encodes CASSYPDRAGVAFF. The chain links TRBV6-5 to TRBJ1-1; 8 nucleotides line up with TRBD1. Germline CDR1 reads MNHEY; CDR2 reads SVGAGI. V gave up 2 bases and J gave up 11 bases; unmatched junction bases: 10. The CDR3 is made up of 14 amino acids.

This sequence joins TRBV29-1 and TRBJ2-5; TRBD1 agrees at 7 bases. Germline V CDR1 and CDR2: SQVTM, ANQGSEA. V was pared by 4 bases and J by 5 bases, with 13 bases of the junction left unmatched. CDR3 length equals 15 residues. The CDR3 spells CSVAAGAGGYETQYF. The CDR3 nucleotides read TGCAGCGTTGCTGCAGGGGCAGGGGGTTACGAGACCCAGTACTTC.

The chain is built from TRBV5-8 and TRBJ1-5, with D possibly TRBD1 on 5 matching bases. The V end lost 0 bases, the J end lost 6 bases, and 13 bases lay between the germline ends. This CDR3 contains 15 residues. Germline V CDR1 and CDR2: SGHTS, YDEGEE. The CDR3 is CASSLVRGTGQPQHF. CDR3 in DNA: TGTGCCAGCAGCTTGGTTAGGGGAACGGGTCAGCCCCAGCATTTT. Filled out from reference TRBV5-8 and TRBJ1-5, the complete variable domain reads EAGVTQSPTHLIKTRGQQATLRCSPISGHTSVYWYQQALGLGLQFLLWYDEGEERNRGNFPPRFSGRQFPNYSSELNVNALELEDSALYLCASSLVRGTGQPQHFGDGTRLSIL.

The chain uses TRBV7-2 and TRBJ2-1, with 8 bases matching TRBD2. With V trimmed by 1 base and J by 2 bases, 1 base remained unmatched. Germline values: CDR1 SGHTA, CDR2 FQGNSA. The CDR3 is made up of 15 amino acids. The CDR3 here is CASSLGSGTYNEQFF. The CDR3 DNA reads TGTGCCAGCAGCTTAGGTAGCGGGACCTACAATGAGCAGTTCTTC.

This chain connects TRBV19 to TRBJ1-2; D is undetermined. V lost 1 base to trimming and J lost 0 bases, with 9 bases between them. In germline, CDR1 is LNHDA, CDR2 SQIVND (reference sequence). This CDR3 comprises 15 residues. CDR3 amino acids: CASSIGPGSNYGYTF. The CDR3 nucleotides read TGTGCCAGTAGTATAGGTCCGGGATCTAACTATGGCTACACCTTC.

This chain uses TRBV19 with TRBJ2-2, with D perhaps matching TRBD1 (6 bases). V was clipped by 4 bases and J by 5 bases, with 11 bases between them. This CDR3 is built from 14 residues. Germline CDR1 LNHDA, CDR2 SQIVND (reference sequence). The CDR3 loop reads CASSTGTQTGELFF. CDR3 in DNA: TGTGCCAGTAGTACCGGGACACAGACCGGGGAGCTGTTTTTT.

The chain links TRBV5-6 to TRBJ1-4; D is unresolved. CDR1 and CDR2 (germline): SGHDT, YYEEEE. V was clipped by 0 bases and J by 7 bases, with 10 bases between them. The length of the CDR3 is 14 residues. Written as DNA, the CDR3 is TGTGCCAGCAGCTTGGGGAGCTTGGTTGAAAAACTGTTTTTT. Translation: CASSLGSLVEKLFF.

The CDR3 loop reads CASSQPDSVGQGAKNIQYF. CDR3 DNA sequence: TGTGCCAGCAGCCAGCCAGATTCCGTTGGACAGGGGGCAAAAAACATTCAGTACTTC. The chain is built from TRBV11-2 and TRBJ2-4; TRBD1 aligns across 11 bases. Losses at the gene ends were 5 bases for V and 4 bases for J; bases not matched to a gene: 16. In germline, CDR1 is SGHAT, CDR2 FQNNGV. There are 19 residues in the CDR3.

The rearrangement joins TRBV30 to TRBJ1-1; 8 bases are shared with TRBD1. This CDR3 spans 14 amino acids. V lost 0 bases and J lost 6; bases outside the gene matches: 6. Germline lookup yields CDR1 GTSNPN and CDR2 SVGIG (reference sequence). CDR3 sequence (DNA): TGTGCCTGGAGTGTCCCAGACAGGGGTGCTGAAGCTTTCTTT. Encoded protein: CAWSVPDRGAEAFF. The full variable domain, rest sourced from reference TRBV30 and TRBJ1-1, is SQTIHQWPATLVQPVGSPLSLECTVEGTSNPNLYWYRQAAGRGLQLLFYSVGIGQISSEVPQNLSASRPQDRQFILSSKKLLLSDSGFYLCAWSVPDRGAEAFFGQGTRLTVV.

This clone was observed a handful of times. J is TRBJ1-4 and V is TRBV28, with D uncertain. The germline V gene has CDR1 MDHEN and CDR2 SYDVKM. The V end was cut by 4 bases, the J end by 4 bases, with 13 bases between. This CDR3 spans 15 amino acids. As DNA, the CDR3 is TGTGCCAGCAGTTACTACCCCGGGAATAATGAAAAACTGTTTTTT. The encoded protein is CASSYYPGNNEKLFF.

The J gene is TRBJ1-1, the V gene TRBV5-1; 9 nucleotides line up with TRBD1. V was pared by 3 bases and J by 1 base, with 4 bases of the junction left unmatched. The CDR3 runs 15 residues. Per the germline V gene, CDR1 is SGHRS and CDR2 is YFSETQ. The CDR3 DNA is TGCGCCAGCAGCTCGGTACAGGGGGCGAACACTGAAGCTTTCTTT. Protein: CASSSVQGANTEAFF.

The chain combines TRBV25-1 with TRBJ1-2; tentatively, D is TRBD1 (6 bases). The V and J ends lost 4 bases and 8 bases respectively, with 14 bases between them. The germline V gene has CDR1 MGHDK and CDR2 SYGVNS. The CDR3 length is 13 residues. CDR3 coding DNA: TGTGCCAGCAGTGGACACAGGGTCGGGGGCTACACCTTC. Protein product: CASSGHRVGGYTF.

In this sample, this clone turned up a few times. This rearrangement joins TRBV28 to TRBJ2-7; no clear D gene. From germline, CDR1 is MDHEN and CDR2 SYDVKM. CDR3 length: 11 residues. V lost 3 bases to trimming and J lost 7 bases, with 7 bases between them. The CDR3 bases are TGTGCCAGCAGTTTCTTGAGGGAGCAGTACTTC. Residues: CASSFLREQYF.

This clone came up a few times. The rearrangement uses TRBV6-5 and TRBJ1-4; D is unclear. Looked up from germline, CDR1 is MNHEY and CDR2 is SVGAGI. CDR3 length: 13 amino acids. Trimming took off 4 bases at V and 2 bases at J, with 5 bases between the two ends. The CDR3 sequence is CASSLVTNEKLFF. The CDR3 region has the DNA TGTGCCAGCAGTTTAGTCACTAATGAAAAACTGTTTTTT.